Listed here are 9 T cell receptor beta chains from one sample, sequenced in a study of blood T cells in healthy people across ages. Primers used in a second PCR of about 7 to 11 cycles were a sample-barcoded 5' primer and a J-beta primer mix. TCRdb processed the 5' RACE reads anew with MiXCR; each CDR3 protein has one entry. The sample yields 750,000 to 950,000 distinct CDR3 sequences, about 55% seen once. Sequenced sample: blood. The origin of the receptors is an older man in good health.

The rearrangement links TRBV29-1 to TRBJ2-7; 11 bases line up with TRBD2. CDR1 and CDR2 (germline): SQVTM, ANQGSEA. After removal of 6 bases from V and 3 bases from J, the junction contained 7 bases not matched to a gene. The CDR3 totals 14 residues. CDR3 amino acids: CSVLGTSGFYEQYF. In nucleotides, the CDR3 is TGCAGCGTCCTCGGGACTAGCGGATTCTACGAGCAGTACTTC.

This clonotype was counted many times. The chain recombines TRBV20-1 with TRBJ1-4, with D perhaps matching TRBD1 (6 bases). V lost 0 bases and J lost 6, with 11 bases in between. This CDR3 region has 14 residues. CDR1 is DFQATT and CDR2 is SNEGSKA in the germline V gene (reference sequence). Written as DNA, the CDR3 is TGCAGTGCTAGAGATGGGGGGCGTGATGAAAAACTGTTTTTT. It translates to CSARDGGRDEKLFF.

The chain recombines TRBV16 with TRBJ1-1; D may be TRBD1 (6 bases). CDR1 is KGHSY, CDR2 FQNENV, per germline. Trimming removed 2 bases at V and 9 bases at J, with 16 bases between. The CDR3 spans 14 residues. Written as DNA, the CDR3 is TGTGCCAGCAGCCAACTCAACCGACAGGCTCAAGCTTTCTTT. The encoded protein is CASSQLNRQAQAFF.

The genes are TRBV7-6 and TRBJ2-2; 10 bases are shared with TRBD2. The CDR3 has 15 residues. V lost 7 bases, J lost 7 bases, and 9 bases stayed unmatched. Per the germline V gene, CDR1 is SGHVS and CDR2 is FNYEAQ. The CDR3 region is CASTRAGGPDGELFF. As DNA, the CDR3 is TGTGCCAGCACACGAGCGGGAGGGCCTGACGGGGAGCTGTTTTTT.

The chain links TRBV11-3 to TRBJ2-1; 11 nucleotides agree with TRBD2. The DNA end favors TRBJ2-7, so the J call may be wrong. Germline CDR1 reads SGHNT; CDR2 reads YENEEA. The CDR3 is made up of 15 amino acids. The CDR3 protein is CASSGGLAEYNEQYF. The CDR3 DNA sequence: TGTGCCAGCAGCGGGGGACTAGCGGAATACAATGAGCAGTACTTC.

V gene TRBV5-5 combines with J gene TRBJ2-1; 13 bases are shared with TRBD2. In germline, CDR1 is SGHKS, CDR2 YYEKEE (reference sequence). V trimming: 4 bases; J trimming: 7 bases; junction bases outside the gene matches: 11. The CDR3 runs to 17 residues. CDR3 residues: CASSPSTSGRTGNEQFF. The CDR3 DNA reads TGTGCCAGCAGCCCTTCGACTAGCGGGAGGACGGGGAATGAGCAGTTCTTC.

This clonotype was counted between two and nine times. The V call is TRBV5-1, the J call TRBJ2-5, with TRBD1 identical over 7 bases. The CDR3 is 13 residues long. The ends lost 4 bases at V and 5 bases at J; junction bases unmatched: 5. Germline-derived CDR1 and CDR2 are SGHRS and YFSETQ. This CDR3 is CASSPGQRETQYF. The CDR3 DNA reads TGCGCCAGCAGCCCGGGACAGAGGGAGACCCAGTACTTC. Looking up the rest from reference TRBV5-1 and TRBJ2-5 gives the full variable domain: KAGVTQTPRYLIKTRGQQVTLSCSPISGHRSVSWYQQTPGQGLQFLFEYFSETQRNKGNFPGRFSGRQFSNSRSEMNVSTLELGDSALYLCASSPGQRETQYFGPGTRLLVL.

This clonotype was counted between two and nine times. The V and J genes are TRBV29-1 and TRBJ2-7, with D possibly being TRBD1 (5 bases). CDR1 SQVTM and CDR2 ANQGSEA come from the germline V gene. V was clipped by 2 bases and J by 3 bases, with 11 bases between them. There are 13 residues in the CDR3. CDR3 in DNA: TGCAGCGTTGAAATTGGACAAAACTACGAGCAGTACTTC. The encoded protein is CSVEIGQNYEQYF.

The chain joins TRBV7-9 to TRBJ2-3; TRBD1 agrees at 8 bases. The CDR3 contains 18 residues. CDR1 and CDR2 from the germline V gene are SEHNR and FQNEAQ (reference sequence). V lost 2 bases and J lost 14; bases outside the gene matches: 24. The CDR3 here is CASSLTATQGAGHRYAYF. DNA for the CDR3: TGTGCCAGCAGCTTAACAGCGACCCAGGGGGCGGGGCACAGATACGCGTATTTT. The whole variable domain, filled in from reference TRBV7-9 and TRBJ2-3, reads DTGVSQNPRHKITKRGQNVTFRCDPISEHNRLYWYRQTLGQGPEFLTYFQNEAQLEKSRLLSDRFSAERPKGSFSTLEIQRTEQGDSAMYLCASSLTATQGAGHRYAYFGPGTRLTVL.